This T cell receptor (beta chain) was obtained from a study of blood T cell repertoires in COVID-19. Study at large: There were acute and convalescent COVID-19 samples, and they came from the United States, Italy and Spain. Nucleic acid was either cDNA or gDNA, and it came from T cells, B-cell-depleted T cells, or PBMCs.

Per the authors' pipeline: Estimates of nucleated cell counts were drawn from the amplification of reference gene primers. The data were produced by immunoSEQ multiplex PCR, yet TCRdb's version contains in-frame clones alone and is incomplete. D and trimming were read from the DNA, whereas the V and J calls and clone size are those reported in that table. This sample yields approximately 170,000 clones, of which 85% to 95% are seen a single time; 2% belongs to the top ten. In germline, CDR1 is LNHDA, CDR2 SQIVND (reference sequence). V lost 6 bases and J 4 bases, leaving 18 bases between the germline ends. The CDR3 length is 15 residues.

This TCR came from a woman in her fifties or sixties with COVID-19, enrolled during active disease. V is TRBV19 and J is TRBJ1-2, with a tentative D call TRBD1 (6 bases). Material: peripheral blood. CDR3 loop: CASRHTGTRGYGYTF. CDR3 sequence (DNA): TGTGCCAGTAGACATACCGGGACACGAGGCTATGGCTACACCTTC.